The 29 T cell receptor beta chains in this list originate from one sample, sequenced in a study of regulatory T cells in long-lasting Graves disease. CDR3-region Arm-PCR and iRepertoire HTBI primers produced the TCR beta libraries. In TCRdb, the multiplex PCR reads were re-called with MiXCR into one record per CDR3 protein. The sample includes 390,000 or so distinct CDR3 sequences, roughly 25% of them seen just once. Indicated time point: persistent/refractory GD, antithyroid drugs over 5 years with positive TRAb. Making the TCR library involved RNA that had been extracted from PBMCs. The specimen was peripheral blood mononuclear cells (PBMCs), collected when the disease was refractory, from a patient treated with antithyroid drugs. The origin of the receptors is a woman aged 40 to 55 with Graves disease.

The V call is TRBV19, the J call TRBJ2-2, with a possible D match to TRBD2 (6 bases). CDR1 is LNHDA and CDR2 is SQIVND in the germline V gene (reference sequence). This CDR3 region has 16 residues. Trimming pared 7 bases from V and 5 bases from J, leaving 20 bases between. This CDR3 reads CASIDSSGGFTGELFF. CDR3 coding DNA: TGTGCCAGTATAGACTCGAGCGGAGGGTTTACCGGGGAGCTGTTTTTT. Looking up the rest from reference TRBV19 and TRBJ2-2 gives the full variable domain: DGGITQSPKYLFRKEGQNVTLSCEQNLNHDAMYWYRQDPGQGLRLIYYSQIVNDFQKGDIAEGYSVSREKKESFPLTVTSAQKNPTAFYLCASIDSSGGFTGELFFGEGSRLTVL.

This clonotype was seen a handful of times. The chain carries TRBV7-6 and TRBJ2-5, with D possibly matching TRBD1 (6 bases). The CDR3 covers 16 residues. V lost 1 base and J 4 bases, leaving 16 bases between the germline ends. Per germline, CDR1 SGHVS and CDR2 FNYEAQ. The CDR3 loop reads CASSLVVQQGLETQYF. CDR3 DNA sequence: TGTGCCAGCAGCTTAGTGGTTCAGCAGGGGCTAGAGACCCAGTACTTC.

The chain recombines TRBV7-9 with TRBJ1-1; a weak D match, TRBD1 (5 bases). The CDR3 runs to 13 residues. Trimming stripped 8 bases from V and 1 base from J, with 11 bases between. Per germline, CDR1 SEHNR and CDR2 FQNEAQ (reference sequence). In DNA, the CDR3 is TGTGCCAGCGGGGCTAGGGGGAACACTGAAGCTTTCTTT. It encodes CASGARGNTEAFF. The entire variable domain, with the rest obtained from reference TRBV7-9 and TRBJ1-1, is as follows: DTGVSQNPRHKITKRGQNVTFRCDPISEHNRLYWYRQTLGQGPEFLTYFQNEAQLEKSRLLSDRFSAERPKGSFSTLEIQRTEQGDSAMYLCASGARGNTEAFFGQGTRLTVV.

The V gene is TRBV20-1, the J gene TRBJ2-3; 9 positions match TRBD2. The length of the CDR3 is 14 residues. With 5 bases clipped from V and 0 bases from J, the junction kept 3 bases outside the gene matches. Looked up from germline, CDR1 is DFQATT and CDR2 is SNEGSKA (reference sequence). Here the CDR3 reads CSAAGGYSTDTQYF. The CDR3 DNA follows: TGCAGTGCTGCGGGGGGGTATAGCACAGATACGCAGTATTTT.

This clonotype was seen only once. This chain connects TRBV4-2 to TRBJ2-5, with 11 positions matching TRBD1. Trimming at V came to 1 base and at J to 5 bases, leaving 3 bases not matched to a gene. CDR1 and CDR2 (germline): LGHNA, YNFKEQ. This CDR3 contains 15 residues. Here the CDR3 DNA reads TGTGCCAGCAGCCAAGGGGGACAGGGGGGCGAGACCCAGTACTTC. It codes for CASSQGGQGGETQYF.

This clonotype came up many times. V gene TRBV28 combines with J gene TRBJ1-5; D call uncertain. CDR3 length equals 11 residues. Between the trimmed V and J ends, which lost 6 bases and 4 bases, there was a span of 4 bases. The germline CDR1 and CDR2 sequences are MDHEN and SYDVKM. CDR3 bases: TGTGCCAGCAGCCATAATCAGCCCCAGCATTTT. Protein product: CASSHNQPQHF.

This rearrangement joins TRBV4-2 to TRBJ2-7, with D maybe TRBD1 (6 bases). In germline, CDR1 is LGHNA, CDR2 YNFKEQ. CDR3 length: 15 residues. V was clipped by 2 bases and J by 1 base, with 12 bases between them. The CDR3 DNA follows: TGTGCCAGCAGCCAACCACAGACAGGATCCTACGAGCAGTACTTC. Translating gives CASSQPQTGSYEQYF.

The genes are TRBV7-9 and TRBJ2-3; TRBD2 aligns across 10 bases. Germline V gene lookup returns CDR1 SEHNR and CDR2 FQNEAQ (reference sequence). This CDR3 contains 16 residues. Trimming at V came to 2 bases and at J to 5 bases, leaving 7 bases not matched to a gene. CDR3 sequence reads: CASSLWLAGVEDTQYF. In DNA, the CDR3 is TGTGCCAGCAGCTTATGGCTAGCGGGAGTGGAAGATACGCAGTATTTT.

This clonotype came up a few times. This sequence joins TRBV27 and TRBJ2-7; D is unresolved. CDR1 is MNHEY, CDR2 SMNVEV, per germline (reference sequence). The CDR3 spans 16 residues. Deletions cut 0 bases from V and 0 bases from J, with 12 bases between. CDR3 sequence: CASSLSLGKSSYEQYF. For the CDR3, the DNA is TGTGCCAGCAGTTTATCCCTGGGTAAGAGCTCCTACGAGCAGTACTTC.

The table lists this clonotype with a few counts. V is TRBV11-2 and J is TRBJ1-4; 8 bases fit TRBD1. The germline gives CDR1 SGHAT, CDR2 FQNNGV. This CDR3 contains 15 residues. The V gene end was trimmed by 6 bases and the J gene end by 7 bases; junction bases not matched to a gene: 10. CDR3 in amino acids: CASSSWTGRGEKLFF. Here the CDR3 DNA reads TGTGCCAGCAGTTCGTGGACAGGGCGGGGTGAAAAACTGTTTTTT.

This rearrangement joins TRBV20-1 to TRBJ1-1; TRBD1 matches at 7 bases. J was trimmed by 0 bases and V by 8 bases; bases with no gene match: 6. The germline V gene encodes CDR1 DFQATT and CDR2 SNEGSKA (reference sequence). CDR3 size: 13 residues. Here the CDR3 DNA reads TGCAGTATAATCAGGGGGATGAACACTGAAGCTTTCTTT. Its translation is CSIIRGMNTEAFF.

This clonotype was counted at least ten times. The chain couples TRBV2 to TRBJ1-1; D gene unclear. The CDR3 has 15 amino acids. Between the trimmed V and J ends, which lost 3 bases and 3 bases, there was a span of 14 bases. Germline V gene data show CDR1 as SNHLY and CDR2 as FYNNEI. CDR3 loop: CASSDLGFVDTEAFF. The CDR3 DNA reads as TGTGCCAGCAGTGACCTGGGGTTTGTTGACACTGAAGCTTTCTTT.

There are many counts of this clonotype. The rearrangement uses TRBV6-1 and TRBJ1-4; TRBD1 aligns across 7 bases. The CDR3 is 13 amino acids. Germline CDR1 MNHNS, CDR2 SASEGT. The V and J ends lost 10 bases and 5 bases, in that order; junction bases with no gene match: 7. The CDR3 nucleotides are TGTGCCATCCGGGGACAGCTAAATGAAAAACTGTTTTTT. Translation gives CAIRGQLNEKLFF.

This clonotype was observed many times. The chain links TRBV28 to TRBJ1-1; maybe TRBD1 (6 bases). In germline, CDR1 is MDHEN, CDR2 SYDVKM. CDR3 size: 14 residues. The V end was cut by 7 bases, the J end by 1 base, with 13 bases between. CDR3: CASIVRGGNTEAFF. Written as DNA, the CDR3 is TGTGCCAGCATAGTTCGAGGGGGGAACACTGAAGCTTTCTTT. Variable domain in full (rest from reference TRBV28 and TRBJ1-1): DVKVTQSSRYLVKRTGEKVFLECVQDMDHENMFWYRQDPGLGLRLIYFSYDVKMKEKGDIPEGYSVSREKKERFSLILESASTNQTSMYLCASIVRGGNTEAFFGQGTRLTVV.

This clonotype was detected ten times or more. The CDR3 region has the DNA TGTGCCAGCAGCCCTCACGGGGCAGGGCGGAATCAGCCCCAGCATTTT. The encoded protein is CASSPHGAGRNQPQHF. This chain links TRBV28 with TRBJ1-5, with D tentatively TRBD1 (5 bases). Trimming took 6 bases from V and 4 from J, leaving 19 bases between them. Per germline, CDR1 MDHEN and CDR2 SYDVKM. The length of the CDR3 is 16 residues.

The sample holds one count of this clonotype. A single base is all that separates this from a far larger clone, so a read error is likely. The chain uses TRBV7-2 and TRBJ2-4; D remains unclear. Germline lookup yields CDR1 SGHTA and CDR2 FQGNSA. CDR3 length equals 14 residues. V lost 4 bases to trimming and J lost 0 bases, with 7 bases between them. The CDR3 DNA follows: TGTGCCAGCAGCTCGGCCCTAGCCAAAAACATTCAGTACTTC. Amino acid sequence: CASSSALAKNIQYF.

On this clonotype: This CDR3 is missing its conserved last phenylalanine or tryptophan, likely due to a read error. The chain's CDR3 is CASSLGQGYSGANVLTS. The DNA of the CDR3 is TGTGCCAGCAGCCTCGGACAGGGTTACTCTGGGGCCAACGTCCTGACTTCC. The rearrangement links TRBV7-9 to TRBJ2-6; 8 bases agree with TRBD1. Germline V gives CDR1 SEHNR, CDR2 FQNEAQ (reference sequence). The CDR3 runs 17 residues. The junction had 6 bases not matched to a gene; V was cut back by 5 bases and J by 0 bases.

In this sample, this clonotype turned up many times. CDR3 amino acids: CASVGMAAYEQYF. DNA of the CDR3: TGTGCCAGCGTAGGGATGGCCGCCTACGAGCAGTACTTC. This chain joins TRBV2 and TRBJ2-7, with D hard to call. V lost 8 bases, J lost 2 bases, and 13 bases lay in between. Germline CDR1 is SNHLY and CDR2 is FYNNEI. The CDR3 has 13 residues.

This clonotype has only a few counts. The chain links TRBV10-3 to TRBJ1-2; D gene ambiguous. In germline, CDR1 is ENHRY, CDR2 SYGVKD. The V and J ends lost 10 bases and 7 bases respectively, with 19 bases between them. This CDR3 has 13 residues. CDR3 amino acids: CATGLLPVGGYTF. DNA of the CDR3: TGTGCCACCGGTCTCCTTCCGGTCGGTGGCTACACCTTC.

J is TRBJ1-5 and V is TRBV19; no clear D. The germline gives CDR1 LNHDA, CDR2 SQIVND (reference sequence). The CDR3 has 12 residues. V was clipped by 6 bases and J by 8 bases, with 11 bases between them. The CDR3 nucleotides read TGTGCCAGTAGCAACCTGCAGGAGCCCCAGCATTTT. It specifies CASSNLQEPQHF.

This clonotype turned up a few times. A single base separates this from a much larger clone, so it may be a read error. The V gene is TRBV12-3 or TRBV12-4, the J gene TRBJ2-7, with 12 bases matching TRBD2. The CDR3 covers 13 residues. CDR3 in DNA: TGTGTCAGCAGCCGGACTAGCGGGGACGGGCAGTACTTC. Translating it yields CVSSRTSGDGQYF.

This clonotype was seen repeatedly, ten times or more. The V and J genes are TRBV11-2 and TRBJ1-1, with D perhaps TRBD1 (6 bases). The CDR3 is 13 amino acids. The germline V gene encodes CDR1 SGHAT and CDR2 FQNNGV. The germline V and J ends were trimmed by 5 bases and 5 bases, with 12 bases remaining between them. Here the CDR3 reads CASSRNRDTEAFF. For the CDR3, the DNA is TGTGCCAGCAGCCGAAACAGGGATACTGAAGCTTTCTTT.

In this sample, this clonotype turned up many times. The chain combines TRBV11-2 with TRBJ1-1; no definite D call. The CDR3 is 17 residues long. The V and J ends lost 2 bases and 1 base respectively, with 17 bases between them. The germline V gene encodes CDR1 SGHAT and CDR2 FQNNGV. CDR3 DNA sequence: TGTGCCAGCAGCTTAATAGGTGGCCGGTTCGCGAACACTGAAGCTTTCTTT. It yields the protein CASSLIGGRFANTEAFF.

The chain uses TRBV19 and TRBJ1-5, with D maybe TRBD1 (5 bases). CDR3 size: 17 residues. Trimming stripped 2 bases from V and 2 bases from J, with 16 bases between. CDR1 is LNHDA, CDR2 SQIVND, per germline (reference sequence). CDR3 bases: TGTGCCAGTAGTATACTCCCGAGAGGGACTGGCAATCAGCCCCAGCATTTT. It specifies CASSILPRGTGNQPQHF. The full variable domain, its missing parts supplied by reference TRBV19 and TRBJ1-5, is DGGITQSPKYLFRKEGQNVTLSCEQNLNHDAMYWYRQDPGQGLRLIYYSQIVNDFQKGDIAEGYSVSREKKESFPLTVTSAQKNPTAFYLCASSILPRGTGNQPQHFGDGTRLSIL.

The chain recombines TRBV5-1 with TRBJ2-2; perhaps TRBD1 as D (6 bases). Germline V gene data show CDR1 as SGHRS and CDR2 as YFSETQ. The CDR3 runs to 15 residues. V dropped 5 bases and J dropped 2 bases, with 13 bases sitting between them. Written as DNA, the CDR3 is TGCGCCAGCAGGATTGGGGGCGCCAACACCGGGGAGCTGTTTTTT. It specifies CASRIGGANTGELFF.

This clonotype was counted only a few times. The rearrangement joins TRBV10-3 to TRBJ2-5; D might be TRBD1 (5 bases). The CDR3 extends over 16 amino acids. Germline loops: CDR1 ENHRY, CDR2 SYGVKD. V dropped 0 bases and J dropped 1 base, with 12 bases sitting between them. For the CDR3, the DNA is TGTGCCATCAGTGAGTCACAGGTGGATTTCCAAGAGACCCAGTACTTC. Protein product: CAISESQVDFQETQYF.

This clonotype has a single count. Germline and junction disagree at one end, which may indicate a read error. V usage is TRBV28 and J usage is TRBJ1-1; the D gene is possibly TRBD1 (5 bases). Germline loops: CDR1 MDHEN, CDR2 SYDVKM. CDR3 length: 16 residues. CDR3 region: CASSLYSQALGTEASF. The CDR3 DNA is TGTGCCAGCAGTTTATACTCGCAGGCTTTAGGGACTGAAGCTTCCTTT.

This clonotype was found many times. The chain combines TRBV20-1 with TRBJ2-5; D gene ambiguous. Trimming shortened V by 3 bases and J by 1 base, and 12 bases separated the two germline ends. The CDR3 is 14 amino acids. CDR1 and CDR2 from the germline V gene are DFQATT and SNEGSKA (reference sequence). The DNA of the CDR3 is TGCAGTGCTAGGCCCAGGCTTTCCCAAGAGACCCAGTACTTC. This translates into CSARPRLSQETQYF.

On this clonotype: This clone may be a read error of a much larger clone one base away. Written as DNA, the CDR3 is TGTGCCAGCAGCTTCCGGGACGGGCATGAAAAACTGATTTTT. Its protein product is CASSFRDGHEKLIF. V gene TRBV11-1 combines with J gene TRBJ1-4, with D possibly being TRBD1 (5 bases). CDR1 is SGHAT, CDR2 FQDESV, per germline (reference sequence). There are 14 residues in the CDR3. Using reference TRBV11-1 and TRBJ1-4 for the parts outside the CDR3, the full variable domain is EAEVAQSPRYKITEKSQAVAFWCDPISGHATLYWYRQILGQGPELLVQFQDESVVDDSQLPKDRFSAERLKGVDSTLKIQPAELGDSAMYLCASSFRDGHEKLIFGSGTQLSVL.